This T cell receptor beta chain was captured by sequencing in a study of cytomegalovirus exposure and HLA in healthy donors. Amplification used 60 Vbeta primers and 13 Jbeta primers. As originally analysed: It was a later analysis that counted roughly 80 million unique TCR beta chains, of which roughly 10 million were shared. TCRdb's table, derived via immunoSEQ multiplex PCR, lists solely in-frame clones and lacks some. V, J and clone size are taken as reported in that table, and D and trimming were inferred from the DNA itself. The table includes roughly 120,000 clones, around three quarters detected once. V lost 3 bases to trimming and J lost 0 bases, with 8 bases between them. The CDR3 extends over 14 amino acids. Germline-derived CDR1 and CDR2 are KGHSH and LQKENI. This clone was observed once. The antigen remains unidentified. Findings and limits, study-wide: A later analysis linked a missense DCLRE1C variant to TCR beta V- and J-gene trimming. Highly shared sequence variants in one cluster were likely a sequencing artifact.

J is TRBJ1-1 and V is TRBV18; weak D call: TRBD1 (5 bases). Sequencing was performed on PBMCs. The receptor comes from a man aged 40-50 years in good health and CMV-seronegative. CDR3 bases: TGTGCCAGCTCACCTTCAGGGCTGAACACTGAAGCTTTCTTT. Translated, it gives CASSPSGLNTEAFF.